The T cell receptor beta chain described here comes from a study of T cell repertoires in cytomegalovirus infection. About the study: CMV infection plus the matching HLA type was flagged by public TCR beta signatures.

TCRdb re-derived calls from the reads in MiXCR, one entry per CDR3 protein. In the table there are roughly 68,000 distinct CDR3 sequences, approximately 22% of which are singletons. Note on this clonotype: The antigen remains unidentified.

V lost 3 bases, J lost 8 bases, and 13 bases lay in between. The CDR3 sequence is 13 residues long. Study-wide points: Cumulative public TCR beta family frequency identified CMV carriers with the relevant HLA.

V gene TRBV12-3 or TRBV12-4 combines with J gene TRBJ1-2; no clear D. This sequence originates from a human donor in good health (CMV status not recorded). Some clones in this sample may be carry-over from other donors' samples. The specimen sequenced was PBMCs, sequenced either directly or after in vitro stimulation (not recorded which). CDR3 loop: CASSFQPNGGYTF. For the CDR3, the DNA is TGTGCCAGCAGTTTTCAACCCAACGGGGGCTACACCTTC.